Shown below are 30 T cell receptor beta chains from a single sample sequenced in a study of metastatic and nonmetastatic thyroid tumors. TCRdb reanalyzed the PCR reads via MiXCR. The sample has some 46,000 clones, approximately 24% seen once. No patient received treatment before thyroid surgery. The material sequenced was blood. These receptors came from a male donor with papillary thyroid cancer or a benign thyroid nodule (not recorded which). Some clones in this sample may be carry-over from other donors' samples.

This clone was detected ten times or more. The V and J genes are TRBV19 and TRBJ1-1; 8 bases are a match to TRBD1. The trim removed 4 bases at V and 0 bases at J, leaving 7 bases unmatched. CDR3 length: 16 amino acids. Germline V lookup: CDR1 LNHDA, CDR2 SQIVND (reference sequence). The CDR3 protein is CASSTWTGSMNTEAFF. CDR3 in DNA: TGTGCCAGTAGTACCTGGACAGGGTCCATGAACACTGAAGCTTTCTTT.

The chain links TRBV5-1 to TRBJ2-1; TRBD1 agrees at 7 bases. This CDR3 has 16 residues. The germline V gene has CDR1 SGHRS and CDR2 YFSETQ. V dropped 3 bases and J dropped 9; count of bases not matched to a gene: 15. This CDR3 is CASSWTQGTSGAEQFF. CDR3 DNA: TGCGCCAGCAGCTGGACACAGGGGACCTCTGGGGCTGAGCAGTTCTTC. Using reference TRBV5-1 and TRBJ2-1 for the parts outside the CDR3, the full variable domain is KAGVTQTPRYLIKTRGQQVTLSCSPISGHRSVSWYQQTPGQGLQFLFEYFSETQRNKGNFPGRFSGRQFSNSRSEMNVSTLELGDSALYLCASSWTQGTSGAEQFFGPGTRLTVL.

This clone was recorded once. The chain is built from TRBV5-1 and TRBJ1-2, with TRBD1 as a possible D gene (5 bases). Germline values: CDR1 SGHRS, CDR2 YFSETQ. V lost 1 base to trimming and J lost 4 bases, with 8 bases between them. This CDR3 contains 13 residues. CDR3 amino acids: CASSLSGTYGYTF. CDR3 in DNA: TGCGCCAGCAGCTTGTCGGGGACCTATGGCTACACCTTC.

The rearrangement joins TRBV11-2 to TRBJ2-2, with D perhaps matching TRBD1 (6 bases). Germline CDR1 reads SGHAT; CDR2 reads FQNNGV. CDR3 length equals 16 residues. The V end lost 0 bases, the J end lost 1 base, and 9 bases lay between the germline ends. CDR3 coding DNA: TGTGCCAGCAGCTTAGAGCCGGGACAGAACACCGGGGAGCTGTTTTTT. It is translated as CASSLEPGQNTGELFF.

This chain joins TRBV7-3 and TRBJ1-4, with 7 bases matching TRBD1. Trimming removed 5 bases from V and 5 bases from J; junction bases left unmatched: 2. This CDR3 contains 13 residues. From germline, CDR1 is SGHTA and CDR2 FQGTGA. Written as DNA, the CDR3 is TGTGCCAGCAGCCAGGGACAGAATGAAAAACTGTTTTTT. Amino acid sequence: CASSQGQNEKLFF.

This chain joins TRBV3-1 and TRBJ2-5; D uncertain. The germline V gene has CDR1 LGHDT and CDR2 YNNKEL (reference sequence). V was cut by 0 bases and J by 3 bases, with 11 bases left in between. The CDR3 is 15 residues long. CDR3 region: CASSQDVGAEETQYF. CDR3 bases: TGTGCCAGCAGCCAAGATGTTGGCGCAGAAGAGACCCAGTACTTC.

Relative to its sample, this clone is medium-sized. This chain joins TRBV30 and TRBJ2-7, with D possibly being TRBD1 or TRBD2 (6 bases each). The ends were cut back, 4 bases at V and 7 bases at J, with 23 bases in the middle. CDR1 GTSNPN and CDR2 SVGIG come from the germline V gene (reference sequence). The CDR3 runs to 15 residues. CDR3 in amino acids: CAWNVAGQGKWEQYF. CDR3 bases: TGTGCCTGGAACGTCGCGGGACAAGGGAAGTGGGAGCAGTACTTC.

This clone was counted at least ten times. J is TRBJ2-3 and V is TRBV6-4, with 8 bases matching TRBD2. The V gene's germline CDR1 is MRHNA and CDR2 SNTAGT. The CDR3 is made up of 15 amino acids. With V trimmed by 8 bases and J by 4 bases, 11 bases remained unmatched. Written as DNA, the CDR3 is TGTGCCAGCCAGTCTAAAAGCGGGAGTTCAGATACGCAGTATTTT. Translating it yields CASQSKSGSSDTQYF.

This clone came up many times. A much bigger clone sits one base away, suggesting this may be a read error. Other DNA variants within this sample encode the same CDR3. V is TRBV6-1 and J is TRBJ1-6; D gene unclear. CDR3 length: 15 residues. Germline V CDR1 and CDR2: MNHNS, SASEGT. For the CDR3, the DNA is TGCGCCAGCAGTGTATGGGATCTCGAGGATTCACCCCTCCACTTT. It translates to CASSVWDLEDSPLHF.

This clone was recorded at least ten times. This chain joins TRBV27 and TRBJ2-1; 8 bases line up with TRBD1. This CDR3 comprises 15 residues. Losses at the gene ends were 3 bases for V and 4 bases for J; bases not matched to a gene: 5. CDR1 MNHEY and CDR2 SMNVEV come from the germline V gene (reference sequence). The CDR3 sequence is CASSFGTGDYNEQFF. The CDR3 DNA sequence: TGTGCCAGCAGTTTCGGGACAGGCGATTACAATGAGCAGTTCTTC.

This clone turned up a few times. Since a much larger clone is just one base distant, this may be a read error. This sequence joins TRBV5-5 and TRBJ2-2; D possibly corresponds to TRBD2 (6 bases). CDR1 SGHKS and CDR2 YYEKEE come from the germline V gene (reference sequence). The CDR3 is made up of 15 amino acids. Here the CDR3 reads CASSLVAVNTGEPFF. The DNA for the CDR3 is TGTGCCAGCAGCTTGGTAGCGGTGAACACCGGGGAGCCGTTTTTT.

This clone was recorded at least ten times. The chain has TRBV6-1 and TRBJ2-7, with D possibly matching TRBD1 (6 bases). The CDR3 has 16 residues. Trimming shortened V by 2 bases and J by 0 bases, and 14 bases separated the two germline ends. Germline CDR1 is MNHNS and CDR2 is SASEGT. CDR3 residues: CASSEQEQGYSYEQYF. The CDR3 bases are TGTGCCAGCAGTGAACAGGAACAGGGCTACTCCTACGAGCAGTACTTC.

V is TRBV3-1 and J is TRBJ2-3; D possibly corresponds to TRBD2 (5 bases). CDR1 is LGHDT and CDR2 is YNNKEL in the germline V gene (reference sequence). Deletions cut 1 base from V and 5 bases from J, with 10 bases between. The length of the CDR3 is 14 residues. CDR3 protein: CASSQGAAGDTQYF. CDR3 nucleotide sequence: TGTGCCAGCAGCCAAGGAGCGGCGGGAGATACGCAGTATTTT.

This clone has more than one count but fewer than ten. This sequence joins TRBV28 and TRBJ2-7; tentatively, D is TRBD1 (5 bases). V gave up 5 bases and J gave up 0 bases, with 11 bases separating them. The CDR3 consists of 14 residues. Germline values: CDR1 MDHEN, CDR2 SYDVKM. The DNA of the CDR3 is TGTGCCAGCAGTCTATATAGGGGCTCCTACGAGCAGTACTTC. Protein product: CASSLYRGSYEQYF.

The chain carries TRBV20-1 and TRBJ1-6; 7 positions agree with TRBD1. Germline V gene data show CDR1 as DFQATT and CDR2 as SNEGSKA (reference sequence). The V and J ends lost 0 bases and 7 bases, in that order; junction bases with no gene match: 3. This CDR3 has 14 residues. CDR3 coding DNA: TGCAGTGCTAGAGATCCAGGGGGGAATTCACCCCTCCACTTT. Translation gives CSARDPGGNSPLHF.

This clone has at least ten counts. CDR3 in amino acids: CASSEASQGRYGYTF. The CDR3 coding sequence is TGTGCCAGCAGTGAAGCATCACAAGGACGCTATGGCTACACCTTC. V gene TRBV6-1 combines with J gene TRBJ1-2; D unclear. CDR1 is MNHNS, CDR2 SASEGT, per germline. The V end lost 0 bases, the J end lost 4 bases, and 12 bases lay between the germline ends. The CDR3 runs to 15 residues.

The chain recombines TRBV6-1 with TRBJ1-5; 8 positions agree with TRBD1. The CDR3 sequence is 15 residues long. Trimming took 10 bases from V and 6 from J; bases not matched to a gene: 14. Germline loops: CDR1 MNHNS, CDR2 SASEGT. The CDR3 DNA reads TGTGCCATTCACACCGGGACAGGTGGCACTCAGCCCCAGCATTTT. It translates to CAIHTGTGGTQPQHF.

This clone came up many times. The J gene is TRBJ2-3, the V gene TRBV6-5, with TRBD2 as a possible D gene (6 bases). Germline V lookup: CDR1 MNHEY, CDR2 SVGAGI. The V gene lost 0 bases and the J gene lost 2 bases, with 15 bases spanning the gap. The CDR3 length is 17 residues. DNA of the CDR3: TGTGCCAGCAGTTACTCCCTGGGAGGCGGGCTCACAGATACGCAGTATTTT. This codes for CASSYSLGGGLTDTQYF.

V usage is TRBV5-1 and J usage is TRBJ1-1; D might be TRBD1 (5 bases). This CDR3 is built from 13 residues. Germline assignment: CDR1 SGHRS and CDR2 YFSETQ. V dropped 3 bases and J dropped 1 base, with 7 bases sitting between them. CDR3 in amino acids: CASSSQENTEAFF. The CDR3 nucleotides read TGCGCCAGCAGCTCACAGGAGAACACTGAAGCTTTCTTT.

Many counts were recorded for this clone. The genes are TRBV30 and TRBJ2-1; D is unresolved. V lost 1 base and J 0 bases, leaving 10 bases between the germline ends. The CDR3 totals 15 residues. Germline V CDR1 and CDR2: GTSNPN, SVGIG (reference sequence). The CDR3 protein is CAWSGKGSSYNEQFF. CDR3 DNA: TGTGCCTGGAGTGGGAAGGGAAGCTCCTACAATGAGCAGTTCTTC.

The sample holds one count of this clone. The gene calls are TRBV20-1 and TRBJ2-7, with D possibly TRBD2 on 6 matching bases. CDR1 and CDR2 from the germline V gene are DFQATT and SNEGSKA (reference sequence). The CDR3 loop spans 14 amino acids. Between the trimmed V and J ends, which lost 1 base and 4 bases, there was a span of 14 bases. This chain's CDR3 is CSARVTGDRYEQYF. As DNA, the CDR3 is TGCAGTGCTAGAGTCACGGGGGATAGGTACGAGCAGTACTTC.

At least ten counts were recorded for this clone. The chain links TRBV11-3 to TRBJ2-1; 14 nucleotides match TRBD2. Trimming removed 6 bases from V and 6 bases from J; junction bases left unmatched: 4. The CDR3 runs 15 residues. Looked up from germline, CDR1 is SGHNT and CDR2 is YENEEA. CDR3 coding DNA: TGTGCCAGCAGTCCCGGGACTAGCGGGAGCAATGAGCAGTTCTTC. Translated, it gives CASSPGTSGSNEQFF.

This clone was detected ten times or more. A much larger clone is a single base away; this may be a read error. The CDR3 reads CASSYLLGQDQYF. The CDR3 DNA follows: TGTGCCAGCAGTTACTTGCTCGGGCAGGATCAGTACTTC. The J gene is TRBJ2-7, the V gene TRBV6-5; D remains unclear. This CDR3 region has 13 residues. Deletions cut 1 base from V and 10 bases from J, with 14 bases between. Germline V lookup: CDR1 MNHEY, CDR2 SVGAGI.

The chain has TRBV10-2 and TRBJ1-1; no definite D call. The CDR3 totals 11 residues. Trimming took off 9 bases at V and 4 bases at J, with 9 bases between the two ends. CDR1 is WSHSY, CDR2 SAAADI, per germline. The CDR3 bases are TGCGCCAGTCTGGGCGGCACTGAAGCTTTCTTT. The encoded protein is CASLGGTEAFF.

In DNA form, the CDR3 reads TGTGCCAGCAGAAACAGGGCTCTTTCTTCACCCCTCCACTTT. The encoded protein is CASRNRALSSPLHF. The V and J genes are TRBV28 and TRBJ1-6; D may be TRBD1 (6 bases). Trimming removed 6 bases at V and 9 bases at J, with 15 bases between. Germline V lookup: CDR1 MDHEN, CDR2 SYDVKM. The length of the CDR3 is 14 residues.

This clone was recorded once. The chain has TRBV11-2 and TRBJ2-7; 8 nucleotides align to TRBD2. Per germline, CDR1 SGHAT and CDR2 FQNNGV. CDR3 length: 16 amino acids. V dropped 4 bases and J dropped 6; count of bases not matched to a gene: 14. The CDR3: CASSYSRSGDASEQYF. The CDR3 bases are TGTGCCAGCAGCTATAGTCGTAGCGGGGATGCCTCCGAGCAGTACTTC.

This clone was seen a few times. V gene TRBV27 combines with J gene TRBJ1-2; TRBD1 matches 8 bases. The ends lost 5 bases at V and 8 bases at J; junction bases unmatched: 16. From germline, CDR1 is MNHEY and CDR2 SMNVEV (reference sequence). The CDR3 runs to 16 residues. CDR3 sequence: CASSPGQVVRARGYTF. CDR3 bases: TGTGCCAGCAGTCCGGGACAGGTAGTCCGGGCTAGGGGCTACACCTTC.

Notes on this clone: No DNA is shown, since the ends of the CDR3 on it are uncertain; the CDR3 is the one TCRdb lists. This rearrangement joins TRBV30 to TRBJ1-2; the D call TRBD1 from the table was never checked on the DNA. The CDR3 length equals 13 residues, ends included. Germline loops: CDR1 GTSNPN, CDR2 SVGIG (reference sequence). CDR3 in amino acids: CAWSVGQGSRNTF.

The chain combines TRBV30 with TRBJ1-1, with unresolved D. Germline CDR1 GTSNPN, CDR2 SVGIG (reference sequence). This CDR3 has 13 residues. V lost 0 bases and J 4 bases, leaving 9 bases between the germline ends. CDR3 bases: TGTGCCTGGAGTGTATTGCTTGGCACTGAAGCTTTCTTT. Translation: CAWSVLLGTEAFF.

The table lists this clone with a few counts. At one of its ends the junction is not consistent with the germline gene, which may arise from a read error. The CDR3 sequence is CASSLSAGMTDTQYF. For the CDR3, the DNA is TGTGCCAGCAGTTTATCGGCAGGAATGACAGATACACAGTATTTT. The V and J genes are TRBV27 and TRBJ2-3; a possible D gene is TRBD1 (5 bases). The CDR3 runs 15 residues. Germline lookup yields CDR1 MNHEY and CDR2 SMNVEV (reference sequence).